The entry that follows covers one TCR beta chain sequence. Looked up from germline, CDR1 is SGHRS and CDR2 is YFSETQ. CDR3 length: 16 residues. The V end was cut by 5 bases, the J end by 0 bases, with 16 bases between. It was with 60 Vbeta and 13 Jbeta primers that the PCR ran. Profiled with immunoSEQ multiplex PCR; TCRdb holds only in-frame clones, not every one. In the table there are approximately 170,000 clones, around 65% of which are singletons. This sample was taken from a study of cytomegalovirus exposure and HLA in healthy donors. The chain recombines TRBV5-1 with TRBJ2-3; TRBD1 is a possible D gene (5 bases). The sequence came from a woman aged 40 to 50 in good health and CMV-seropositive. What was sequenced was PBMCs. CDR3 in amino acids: CASRQPRGASTDTQYF. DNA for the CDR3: TGCGCCAGCAGACAACCACGTGGGGCCAGCACAGATACGCAGTATTTT.